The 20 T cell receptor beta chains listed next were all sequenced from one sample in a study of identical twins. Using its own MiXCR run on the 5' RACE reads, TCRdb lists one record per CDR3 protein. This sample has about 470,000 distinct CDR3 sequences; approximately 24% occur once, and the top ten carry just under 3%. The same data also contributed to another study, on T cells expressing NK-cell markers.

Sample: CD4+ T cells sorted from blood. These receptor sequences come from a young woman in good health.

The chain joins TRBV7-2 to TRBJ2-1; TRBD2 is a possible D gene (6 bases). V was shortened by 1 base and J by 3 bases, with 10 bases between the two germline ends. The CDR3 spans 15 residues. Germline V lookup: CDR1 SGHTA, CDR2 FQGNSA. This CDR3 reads CASSLGVGGYNEQFF. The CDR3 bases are TGTGCCAGCAGCTTAGGGGTGGGAGGCTACAATGAGCAGTTCTTC.

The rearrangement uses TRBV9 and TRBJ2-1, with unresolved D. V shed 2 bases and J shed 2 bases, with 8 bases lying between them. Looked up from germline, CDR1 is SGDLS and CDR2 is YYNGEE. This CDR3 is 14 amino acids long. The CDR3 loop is CASSVGTAYNEQFF. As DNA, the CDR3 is TGTGCCAGCAGCGTCGGCACGGCCTACAATGAGCAGTTCTTC.

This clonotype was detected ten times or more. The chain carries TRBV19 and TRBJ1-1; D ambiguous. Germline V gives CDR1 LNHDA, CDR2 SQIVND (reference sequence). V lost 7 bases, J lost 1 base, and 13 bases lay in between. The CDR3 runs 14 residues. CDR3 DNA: TGTGCCAGTACCCACGGGGTAACGAACACTGAAGCTTTCTTT. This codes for CASTHGVTNTEAFF.

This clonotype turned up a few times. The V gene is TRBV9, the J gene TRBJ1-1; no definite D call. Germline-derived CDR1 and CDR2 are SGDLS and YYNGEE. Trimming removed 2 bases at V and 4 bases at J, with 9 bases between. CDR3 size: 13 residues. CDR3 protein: CASSVGIVTEAFF. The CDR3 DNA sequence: TGTGCCAGCAGCGTGGGGATAGTCACTGAAGCTTTCTTT.

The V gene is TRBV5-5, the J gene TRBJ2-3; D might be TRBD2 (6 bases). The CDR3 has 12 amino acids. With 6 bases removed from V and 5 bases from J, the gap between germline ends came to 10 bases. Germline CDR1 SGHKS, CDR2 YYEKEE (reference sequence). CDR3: CASTPGEDTQYF. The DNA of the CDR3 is TGTGCCAGCACCCCGGGAGAAGATACGCAGTATTTT.

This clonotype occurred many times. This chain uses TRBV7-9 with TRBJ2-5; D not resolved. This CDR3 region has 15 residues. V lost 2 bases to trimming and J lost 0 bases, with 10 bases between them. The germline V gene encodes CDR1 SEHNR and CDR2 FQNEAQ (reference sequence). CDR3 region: CASSLLGSYQETQYF. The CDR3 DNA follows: TGTGCCAGCAGCTTATTAGGGTCGTACCAAGAGACCCAGTACTTC.

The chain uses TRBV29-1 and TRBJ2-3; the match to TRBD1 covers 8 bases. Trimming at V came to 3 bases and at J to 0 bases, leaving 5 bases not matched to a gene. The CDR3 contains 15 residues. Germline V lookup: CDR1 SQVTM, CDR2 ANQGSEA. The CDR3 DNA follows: TGCAGCGTTGACCAGACAGGGGTTAGCACAGATACGCAGTATTTT. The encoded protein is CSVDQTGVSTDTQYF.

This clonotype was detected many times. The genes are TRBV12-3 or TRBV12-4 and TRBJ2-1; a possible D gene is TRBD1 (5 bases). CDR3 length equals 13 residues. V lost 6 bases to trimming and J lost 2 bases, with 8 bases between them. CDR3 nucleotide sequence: TGTGCCAGCAGAGCAGGGACCTACAATGAGCAGTTCTTC. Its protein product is CASRAGTYNEQFF.

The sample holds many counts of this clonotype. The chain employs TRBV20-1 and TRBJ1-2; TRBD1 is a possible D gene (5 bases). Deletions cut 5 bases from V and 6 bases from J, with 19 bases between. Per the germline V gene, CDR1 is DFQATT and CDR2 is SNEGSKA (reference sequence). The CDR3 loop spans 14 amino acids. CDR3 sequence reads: CSALRSGGGNGYTF. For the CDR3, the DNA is TGCAGTGCTCTCCGATCGGGGGGAGGGAATGGCTACACCTTC.

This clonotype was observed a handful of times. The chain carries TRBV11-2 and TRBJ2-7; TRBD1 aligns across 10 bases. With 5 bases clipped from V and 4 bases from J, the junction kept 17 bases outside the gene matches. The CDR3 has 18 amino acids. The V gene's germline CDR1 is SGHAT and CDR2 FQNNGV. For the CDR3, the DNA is TGTGCCAGCAGCACCCGGACAGGGGGTGGATGGGGAACATACGAGCAGTACTTC. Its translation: CASSTRTGGGWGTYEQYF. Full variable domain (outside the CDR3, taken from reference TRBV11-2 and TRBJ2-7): EAGVAQSPRYKIIEKRQSVAFWCNPISGHATLYWYQQILGQGPKLLIQFQNNGVVDDSQLPKDRFSAERLKGVDSTLKIQPAKLEDSAVYLCASSTRTGGGWGTYEQYFGPGTRLTVT.

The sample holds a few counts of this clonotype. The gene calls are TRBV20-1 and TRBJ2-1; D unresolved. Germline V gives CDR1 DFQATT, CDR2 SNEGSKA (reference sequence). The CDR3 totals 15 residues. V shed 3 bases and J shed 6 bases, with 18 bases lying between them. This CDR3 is CSASSATRLVNEQFF. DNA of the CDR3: TGCAGTGCTAGTTCGGCCACGCGTCTCGTCAATGAGCAGTTCTTC.

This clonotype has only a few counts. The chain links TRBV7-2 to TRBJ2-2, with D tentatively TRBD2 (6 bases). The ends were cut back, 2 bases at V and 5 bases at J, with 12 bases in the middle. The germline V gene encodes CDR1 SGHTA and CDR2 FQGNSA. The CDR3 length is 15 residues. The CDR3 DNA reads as TGTGCCAGCAGCTTAACGGCCCTAGCGACCGGGGAGCTGTTTTTT. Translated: CASSLTALATGELFF.

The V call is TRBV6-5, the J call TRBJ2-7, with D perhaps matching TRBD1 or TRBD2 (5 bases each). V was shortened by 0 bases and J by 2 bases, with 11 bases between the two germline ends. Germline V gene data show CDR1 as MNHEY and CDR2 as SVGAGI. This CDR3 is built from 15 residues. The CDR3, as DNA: TGTGCCAGCAGTTACTCCCGGGACGGAACCTACGAGCAGTACTTC. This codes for CASSYSRDGTYEQYF.

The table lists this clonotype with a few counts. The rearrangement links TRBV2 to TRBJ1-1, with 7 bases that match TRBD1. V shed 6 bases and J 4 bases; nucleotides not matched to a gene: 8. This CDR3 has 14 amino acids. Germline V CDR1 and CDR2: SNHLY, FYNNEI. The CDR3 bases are TGTGCCAGCAGCGGACAGGAAGGTGGCACTGAAGCTTTCTTT. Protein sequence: CASSGQEGGTEAFF.

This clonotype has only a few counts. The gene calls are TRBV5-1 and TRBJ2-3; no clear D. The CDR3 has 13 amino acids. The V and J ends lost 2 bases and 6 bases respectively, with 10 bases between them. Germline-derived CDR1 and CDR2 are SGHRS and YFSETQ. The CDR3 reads CASSFPLGDTQYF. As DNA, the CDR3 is TGCGCCAGCAGCTTCCCCCTAGGGGATACGCAGTATTTT. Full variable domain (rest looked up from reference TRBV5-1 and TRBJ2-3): KAGVTQTPRYLIKTRGQQVTLSCSPISGHRSVSWYQQTPGQGLQFLFEYFSETQRNKGNFPGRFSGRQFSNSRSEMNVSTLELGDSALYLCASSFPLGDTQYFGPGTRLTVL.

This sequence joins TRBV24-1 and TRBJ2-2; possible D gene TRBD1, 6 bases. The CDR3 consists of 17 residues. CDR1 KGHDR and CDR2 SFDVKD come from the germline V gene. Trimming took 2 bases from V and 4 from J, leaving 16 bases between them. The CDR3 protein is CATSDSPEQGTTGELFF. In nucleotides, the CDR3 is TGTGCCACCAGTGATTCTCCGGAACAGGGTACCACCGGGGAGCTGTTTTTT.

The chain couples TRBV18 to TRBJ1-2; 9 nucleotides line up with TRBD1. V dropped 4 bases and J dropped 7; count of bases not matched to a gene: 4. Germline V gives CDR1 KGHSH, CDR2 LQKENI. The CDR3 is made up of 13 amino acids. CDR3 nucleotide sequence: TGTGCCAGCTCACAACAGGGGGCTGGTGGCTACACCTTC. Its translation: CASSQQGAGGYTF.

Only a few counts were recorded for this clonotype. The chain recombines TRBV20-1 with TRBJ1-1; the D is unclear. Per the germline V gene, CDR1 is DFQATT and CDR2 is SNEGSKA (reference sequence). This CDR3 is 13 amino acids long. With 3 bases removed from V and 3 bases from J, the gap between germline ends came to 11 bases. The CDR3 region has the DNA TGCAGTGCTAGTGGTCCCCCCCACACTGAAGCTTTCTTT. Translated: CSASGPPHTEAFF.

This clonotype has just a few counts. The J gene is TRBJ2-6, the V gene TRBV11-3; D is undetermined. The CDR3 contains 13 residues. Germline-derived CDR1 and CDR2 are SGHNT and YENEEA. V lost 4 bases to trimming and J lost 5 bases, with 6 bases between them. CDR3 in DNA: TGTGCCAGCAGCTCCGACAGGGCCAACGTCCTGACTTTC. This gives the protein CASSSDRANVLTF.

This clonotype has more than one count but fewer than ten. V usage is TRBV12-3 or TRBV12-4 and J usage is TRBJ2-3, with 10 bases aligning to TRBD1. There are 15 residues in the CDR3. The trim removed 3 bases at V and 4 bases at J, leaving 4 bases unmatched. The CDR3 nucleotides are TGTGCCAGCAGTTTGGGGACAGGGGTTTCAGATACGCAGTATTTT. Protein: CASSLGTGVSDTQYF.